This TCR beta chain was captured by sequencing in a study of CD8+ T cells in alopecia areata. The germline V gene has CDR1 SGHAT and CDR2 FQNNGV. The CDR3 has 16 residues. V lost 2 bases, J lost 4 bases, and 14 bases lay in between. Details on this clone: What it recognizes is unknown.

Findings and limits, study-wide: Lesional scalp displayed greater clonality than normal scalp, most notably in alopecia totalis/universalis.

Investigators isolated RNA and reverse transcribed it into cDNA to act as the sequencing template. Data came from immunoSEQ multiplex PCR; TCRdb stores just in-frame clones and leaves some out. The sample contains 180,000 or so clones, roughly 65% of which appear only once. This clonotype was sampled from a human donor with alopecia areata. Material: CD4+ T cells sorted from blood, obtained at week 0. The chain has TRBV11-2 and TRBJ2-2; D is uncertain. CDR3 nucleotide sequence: TGTGCCAGCAGCTTATTAAGGGTCGGGCTCACCGGGGAGCTGTTTTTT. Translating gives CASSLLRVGLTGELFF.